What follows are 19 T cell receptor beta chains derived from one specimen sequenced in a study of T cell changes during pregnancy in multiple sclerosis. This table comes from immunoSEQ multiplex PCR, and its TCRdb copy is limited to in-frame clones, with some not included. The profile shows approximately 89,000 clones, over 90% of them singletons. The specimen comprised peripheral blood, sampled in the third trimester of pregnancy. These receptors came from a female donor with multiple sclerosis, enrolled in a pregnancy study.

The gene calls are TRBV9 and TRBJ1-2; TRBD1 aligns across 9 bases. This CDR3 has 15 amino acids. The J segment lost 4 bases and the V segment lost 4 bases, leaving 8 bases of the junction unmatched. Germline V gives CDR1 SGDLS, CDR2 YYNGEE. This CDR3 is CASSPGGQGSYGYTF. CDR3 DNA sequence: TGTGCCAGCAGCCCGGGGGGACAGGGTTCCTATGGCTACACCTTC.

The J gene is TRBJ2-1, the V gene TRBV29-1; 7 nucleotides agree with TRBD2. V lost 4 bases and J lost 8; bases outside the gene matches: 8. Germline CDR1 reads SQVTM; CDR2 reads ANQGSEA. CDR3 length equals 13 residues. CDR3 DNA: TGCAGCGTTGTGCGCGGGAGTAACTATGAGCAGTTCTTC. This translates into CSVVRGSNYEQFF.

The CDR3 loop is CASRGTGQGNIQYF. In DNA form, the CDR3 reads TGTGCCAGCAGAGGGACAGGGCAGGGAAACATTCAGTACTTC. The chain has TRBV2 and TRBJ2-4, with 9 bases fitting TRBD1. With 6 bases clipped from V and 6 bases from J, the junction kept 6 bases outside the gene matches. CDR1 is SNHLY, CDR2 FYNNEI, per germline. The CDR3 runs 14 residues.

The chain has TRBV7-9 and TRBJ2-2; D unresolved. Germline-derived CDR1 and CDR2 are SEHNR and FQNEAQ (reference sequence). CDR3 size: 13 residues. Trimming took 3 bases from V and 1 from J, leaving 3 bases between them. This chain's CDR3 is CASSFRNTGELFF. Here the CDR3 DNA reads TGTGCCAGCAGCTTCAGGAACACCGGGGAGCTGTTTTTT.

For the CDR3, the DNA is TGTGCCAGCAGCAGCCGACTAGCGGCCACCGGGGAGCTGTTTTTT. Protein sequence: CASSSRLAATGELFF. The V and J genes are TRBV9 and TRBJ2-2; 9 bases match TRBD2. The germline V gene has CDR1 SGDLS and CDR2 YYNGEE. V shed 4 bases, J shed 4 bases, and the junction held 5 bases outside the gene matches. The CDR3 is 15 amino acids. The whole variable domain, remainder taken from reference TRBV9 and TRBJ2-2, is DSGVTQTPKHLITATGQRVTLRCSPRSGDLSVYWYQQSLDQGLQFLIQYYNGEERAKGNILERFSAQQFPDLHSELNLSSLELGDSALYFCASSSRLAATGELFFGEGSRLTVL.

The J gene is TRBJ2-1, the V gene TRBV19, with 11 bases that match TRBD2. Germline CDR1 and CDR2: LNHDA and SQIVND (reference sequence). V dropped 5 bases and J dropped 9; count of bases not matched to a gene: 12. The CDR3 runs to 16 residues. CDR3 coding DNA: TGTGCCAGTAGTCTAACTAGCGGGAGACTGGGTACTGAGCAGTTCTTC. This translates into CASSLTSGRLGTEQFF.

The chain has TRBV4-1 and TRBJ2-7; D is perhaps TRBD2 (6 bases). This CDR3 has 15 residues. The germline V gene encodes CDR1 MGHRA and CDR2 YSYEKL. Trimming stripped 1 base from V and 4 bases from J, with 14 bases between. CDR3: CASSQVGGELYEQYF. The CDR3 bases are TGCGCCAGCAGCCAAGTTGGCGGGGAGCTTTACGAGCAGTACTTC.

The chain combines TRBV11-2 with TRBJ2-4, with 7 bases matching TRBD1. V was clipped by 5 bases and J by 2 bases; unmatched bases: 6. CDR1 is SGHAT and CDR2 is FQNNGV in the germline V gene. This CDR3 spans 15 amino acids. CDR3 residues: CASSPLTGTKNIQYF. DNA for the CDR3: TGTGCCAGCAGCCCCTTGACAGGGACCAAAAACATTCAGTACTTC. Combining the CDR3 with reference TRBV11-2 and TRBJ2-4 gives the whole variable domain EAGVAQSPRYKIIEKRQSVAFWCNPISGHATLYWYQQILGQGPKLLIQFQNNGVVDDSQLPKDRFSAERLKGVDSTLKIQPAKLEDSAVYLCASSPLTGTKNIQYFGAGTRLSVL.

The chain joins TRBV28 to TRBJ1-1; the D is unclear. The CDR3 length is 12 residues. Germline values: CDR1 MDHEN, CDR2 SYDVKM. The ends were cut back, 5 bases at V and 8 bases at J, with 12 bases in the middle. The CDR3 DNA reads TGTGCCAGCAGTCCCCTCGGAGGGGAAGCTTTCTTT. Translated: CASSPLGGEAFF.

The chain has TRBV5-1 and TRBJ2-3; 9 bases map to TRBD2. The CDR3 sequence is 15 residues long. J lost 1 base, V lost 0 bases, and 0 bases had no gene match. Germline V CDR1 and CDR2: SGHRS, YFSETQ. The CDR3 is CASSLGLAGTDTQYF. CDR3 DNA sequence: TGCGCCAGCAGCTTGGGACTAGCGGGCACAGATACGCAGTATTTT.

The chain employs TRBV19 and TRBJ2-5; 11 bases are shared with TRBD1. This CDR3 is 14 amino acids long. The trim removed 2 bases at V and 7 bases at J, leaving 3 bases unmatched. Germline CDR1 reads LNHDA; CDR2 reads SQIVND (reference sequence). CDR3 in DNA: TGTGCCAGTAGTATAACGGGACAGGGGGGGACCCAGTACTTC. It encodes CASSITGQGGTQYF.

The chain carries TRBV18 and TRBJ2-2; 8 bases line up with TRBD1. Trimming cost V 1 base and J 4 bases; bases outside gene matches: 5. CDR3 length equals 16 residues. Per the germline V gene, CDR1 is KGHSH and CDR2 is LQKENI. The CDR3 DNA sequence: TGTGCCAGCTCACCACAGCAGGGGGCCGGCACCGGGGAGCTGTTTTTT. It encodes CASSPQQGAGTGELFF.

This rearrangement joins TRBV7-2 to TRBJ1-2; possibly TRBD1 for D (6 bases). V lost 6 bases, J lost 3 bases, and 20 bases lay in between. The length of the CDR3 is 16 residues. Germline V gene sequence: CDR1 SGHTA, CDR2 FQGNSA. The CDR3 DNA sequence: TGTGCCAGCAGTTCTCCGGGACATGGTTCTGACTATGGCTACACCTTC. The encoded protein is CASSSPGHGSDYGYTF.

The chain uses TRBV6-5 and TRBJ1-5; D is uncertain. This CDR3 is built from 15 residues. The V end was cut by 6 bases, the J end by 0 bases, with 12 bases between. Germline values: CDR1 MNHEY, CDR2 SVGAGI. The CDR3 DNA reads as TGTGCCAGCAGGCTACAGCCGTATAGCAATCAGCCCCAGCATTTT. Protein product: CASRLQPYSNQPQHF.

This chain links TRBV11-1 with TRBJ1-1; possible D gene TRBD1, 6 bases. V lost 6 bases to trimming and J lost 4 bases, with 27 bases between them. The CDR3 runs 18 residues. Germline CDR1 SGHAT, CDR2 FQDESV (reference sequence). The CDR3 region is CASSFLDRTVMRATEAFF. In nucleotides, the CDR3 is TGTGCCAGCAGTTTTTTGGACAGAACGGTGATGAGGGCCACTGAAGCTTTCTTT.

This chain connects TRBV21-1 to TRBJ2-7; the table's D gene call, TRBD2, was not cross checked with the DNA. TRBV21-1 is shown as a pseudogene. CDR3 length equals 17 residues. This CDR3 is CASSKEPGERGYYEQYF. For the CDR3, the DNA is TGTGCCAGCAGCAAGGAACCGGGAGAACGGGGATACTACGAGCAGTACTTC.

The chain recombines TRBV2 with TRBJ2-7, with D tentatively TRBD1 (6 bases). Germline loops: CDR1 SNHLY, CDR2 FYNNEI. Trimming took off 6 bases at V and 5 bases at J, with 14 bases between the two ends. This CDR3 has 13 residues. CDR3 protein: CASRPRTGNEQYF. The CDR3 coding sequence is TGTGCCAGCAGACCTCGTACAGGGAACGAGCAGTACTTC.

This CDR3 is CASSRGGTYSGNTIYF. The CDR3 DNA reads as TGTGCCAGCAGTCGTGGCGGGACCTACTCTGGAAACACCATATATTTT. The V call is TRBV27, the J call TRBJ1-3; possible D gene TRBD1, 5 bases. Germline values: CDR1 MNHEY, CDR2 SMNVEV (reference sequence). The CDR3 spans 16 residues. Trimming took off 5 bases at V and 0 bases at J, with 14 bases between the two ends.

The V and J genes are TRBV7-9 and TRBJ2-2; 7 nucleotides line up with TRBD2. There are 18 residues in the CDR3. CDR1 is SEHNR and CDR2 is FQNEAQ in the germline V gene (reference sequence). V dropped 5 bases and J dropped 7; count of bases not matched to a gene: 19. CDR3 residues: CASSPFGAGDLKGGELFF. The CDR3 DNA reads as TGTGCCAGCAGCCCGTTTGGGGCGGGAGATTTAAAAGGCGGGGAGCTGTTTTTT. Variable domain in full (rest from reference TRBV7-9 and TRBJ2-2): DTGVSQNPRHKITKRGQNVTFRCDPISEHNRLYWYRQTLGQGPEFLTYFQNEAQLEKSRLLSDRFSAERPKGSFSTLEIQRTEQGDSAMYLCASSPFGAGDLKGGELFFGEGSRLTVL.